This is a list of T cell receptor beta chains from one sample in a study of PD-1 blockade in classical Hodgkin lymphoma. Sequencing used immunoSEQ multiplex PCR; TCRdb keeps in-frame clones, though not all of them. Among some 50,000 clones listed, around 76% were seen once. Sequenced here: peripheral blood mononuclear cells (PBMCs), sampled before the fourth cycle of nivolumab. These receptors were obtained from a human donor with classical Hodgkin lymphoma. Each CDR3 is given with its conserved first and last residue.

j_gene	v_gene	CDR3aa
TRBJ1-5	TRBV6-5	CASSYQGPQPQHF
TRBJ2-7	TRBV27	CASSFLFGGYEQYF
TRBJ1-2	TRBV20-1	CSASDSYGYTF
TRBJ1-4	TRBV7-9	CASSLAGTTEKLFF
TRBJ2-1	TRBV4-3	CASSQDRERALGYNEQFF
TRBJ1-1	TRBV28	CASSFIQGTSFF
TRBJ2-3	TRBV6-4	CASSETSGTDTQYF
TRBJ1-1	TRBV28	CASSPWDRADTEAFF
TRBJ2-7	TRBV10-3	CAITPADRPYEQYF
TRBJ2-7	TRBV5-1	CASSPLGAGNYEQYF
TRBJ2-2	TRBV5-1	CASYGRVNTGELFF
TRBJ2-5	TRBV7-9	CASSFEFEGRVWKTQYF
TRBJ1-1	TRBV7-2	CASSFLLNTEAFF
TRBJ2-1	TRBV14	CASTSGGVEQFF
-	TRBV5-1	CASSLAGRAEQYF
TRBJ2-3	TRBV11-3	CASSLRPTHSTDTQYF
TRBJ2-7	TRBV19	CASSMGTSPSYEQYF
TRBJ2-2	TRBV9	CASSVLLAGNTGELFF
TRBJ2-1	TRBV5-1	CASSHQGWTSVSYGGQFF
TRBJ2-1	TRBV10-3	CAISPAGTFDNEQFF
TRBJ2-2	TRBV11-3	CASSSPWVSENTGELFF
TRBJ2-1	TRBV7-3	CASSRNRAGTLNEQFF
TRBJ2-2	TRBV2	CASSVLGYGELFF
TRBJ1-1	TRBV28	CASSPGVYTEAFF
TRBJ1-1	TRBV6-1	CASSDRTEPTEAFF
TRBJ1-3	TRBV5-1	CASSSSGQGTGNTIYF
TRBJ1-1	TRBV6-6	CASSYSNPLTGTEAFF
TRBJ2-1	TRBV27	CASSLLRTSGGQFF
TRBJ2-5	TRBV5-6	CASSLVPPTQYF
TRBJ2-3	TRBV15	CATSSPGLNTQYF
TRBJ1-2	TRBV28	CASSFSGHRGYGYTF
TRBJ2-5	TRBV29-1	CSVSREGETQYF
TRBJ2-5	TRBV5-1	CASSLKGGDQETQYF
TRBJ2-3	TRBV10-3	CAISDPGETDTQYF
TRBJ2-7	TRBV15	CATSRDILVGEQYF
TRBJ2-1	TRBV9	CASSPTWDRAYEQFF
TRBJ1-4	TRBV6-5	CASSYSSGAPNEKLFF
TRBJ2-7	TRBV11-2	CASSLGFNYEQYF
TRBJ2-1	TRBV21-1	CASSKTSGRDNEQFF
TRBJ2-7	TRBV15	CATSRDTARVRGANYEQYF
TRBJ1-1	TRBV28	CASSLLAWGSHTEAFF
TRBJ1-6	TRBV5-1	CASSLDRGNSPLHF
-	TRBV9	CASSGGTGRYEQYF
TRBJ1-5	TRBV6-1	CASSEGFERHQPQHF
TRBJ2-7	TRBV19	CASSIDLTSGTGEQYF
TRBJ2-7	TRBV29-1	CSVEDHRTGGTYEQYF
TRBJ1-1	TRBV25-1	CASSEVGKGIEAFF
TRBJ1-5	TRBV19	CASRWGQLNQPQHF
TRBJ2-7	TRBV28	CASSPWDRRAYEQYF
TRBJ2-1	TRBV18	CASSLPGLAGVYEQFF
TRBJ1-2	TRBV29-1	CSFEGLHYGYTF
TRBJ1-2	TRBV28	CATLEGGYTF
TRBJ1-4	TRBV7-9	CASSETASSEKLFF
TRBJ2-3	TRBV9	CASSVDHPSTDTQYF